These 18 T cell receptor beta chains were sequenced from one sample in a study of blood T cell repertoires in COVID-19. Assay: immunoSEQ multiplex PCR; the TCRdb copy retains only in-frame clones and omits some. The sample comprises roughly 200,000 clones, about 80% of which are singletons, and about 5% rests with the top ten. Source material: PBMCs or T cells enriched from blood (not recorded which). These receptor sequences come from a woman aged 55-69 years with acute COVID-19.

The chain is built from TRBV27 and TRBJ1-2, with a tentative D call TRBD1 (5 bases). CDR1 and CDR2 from the germline V gene are MNHEY and SMNVEV (reference sequence). V was trimmed by 2 bases and J by 5 bases, leaving 12 bases between them. CDR3 length: 14 amino acids. The CDR3 DNA reads as TGTGCCAGCAGTTTAAAAGGGGAGGGATATGGCTACACCTTC. Translation: CASSLKGEGYGYTF.

The rearrangement links TRBV5-6 to TRBJ1-1; a weak D match, TRBD1 (6 bases). The CDR3 covers 13 residues. The germline CDR1 and CDR2 sequences are SGHDT and YYEEEE. Trimming took 5 bases from V and 6 from J, leaving 14 bases between them. CDR3 in DNA: TGTGCCAGCAGTTCCGGACAGTCCCCTGAAGCTTTCTTT. Its translation: CASSSGQSPEAFF.

This clone has a single count. The chain employs TRBV18 and TRBJ2-2, with 9 bases fitting TRBD2. Germline V gene sequence: CDR1 KGHSH, CDR2 LQKENI. This CDR3 comprises 17 residues. J gave up 0 bases and V 6 bases, and 8 bases lay outside the gene matches. Written as DNA, the CDR3 is TGTGCCAGCTCCGGGGTAGCGGGGGCTGCGAACACCGGGGAGCTGTTTTTT. Encoded protein: CASSGVAGAANTGELFF.

The rearrangement uses TRBV7-2 and TRBJ2-7; weak D call: TRBD1 (6 bases). Germline V gene sequence: CDR1 SGHTA, CDR2 FQGNSA. V was clipped by 1 base and J by 6 bases, with 10 bases between them. This CDR3 has 13 amino acids. The CDR3 sequence is CASSLGQQGEQYF. As DNA, the CDR3 is TGTGCCAGCAGCTTAGGACAACAGGGCGAGCAGTACTTC.

V gene TRBV11-2 combines with J gene TRBJ2-1; D possibly corresponds to TRBD1 (6 bases). Germline V gives CDR1 SGHAT, CDR2 FQNNGV. The CDR3 is made up of 16 amino acids. V lost 1 base and J 6 bases, leaving 16 bases between the germline ends. The DNA for the CDR3 is TGTGCCAGCAGCTTAGTGGGACATACCATTACCAATGAGCAGTTCTTC. Translation gives CASSLVGHTITNEQFF. The full variable domain, in which reference TRBV11-2 and TRBJ2-1 provide the parts outside the CDR3, is EAGVAQSPRYKIIEKRQSVAFWCNPISGHATLYWYQQILGQGPKLLIQFQNNGVVDDSQLPKDRFSAERLKGVDSTLKIQPAKLEDSAVYLCASSLVGHTITNEQFFGPGTRLTVL.

The V call is TRBV5-8, the J call TRBJ1-4, with TRBD1 matching 9 bases. From germline, CDR1 is SGHTS and CDR2 YDEGEE. J gave up 8 bases and V 3 bases, and 8 bases lay outside the gene matches. The CDR3 loop spans 15 amino acids. The CDR3 sequence is CASSSAGTGWEKLFF. The CDR3 bases are TGTGCCAGCAGCTCCGCCGGGACAGGGTGGGAAAAACTGTTTTTT.

The chain employs TRBV7-9 and TRBJ1-4, with unresolved D. The CDR3 loop spans 14 amino acids. Looked up from germline, CDR1 is SEHNR and CDR2 is FQNEAQ (reference sequence). With 5 bases removed from V and 3 bases from J, the gap between germline ends came to 10 bases. CDR3 loop: CASSRLAANEKLFF. In DNA form, the CDR3 reads TGTGCCAGCAGCCGACTCGCGGCTAATGAAAAACTGTTTTTT.

The chain carries TRBV5-5 and TRBJ2-7; the D gene is possibly TRBD1 (5 bases). The V end was cut by 3 bases, the J end by 0 bases, with 16 bases between. The CDR3 has 16 amino acids. CDR1 is SGHKS, CDR2 YYEKEE, per germline (reference sequence). The CDR3 nucleotides are TGTGCCAGCAGCTCCCGCTACTCCGACAGCTCCTACGAGCAGTACTTC. Residues: CASSSRYSDSSYEQYF.

The gene calls are TRBV3-1 (or the pseudogene TRBV3-2) and TRBJ1-3; D is unresolved. CDR1 and CDR2 (germline): LGHDT, YNNKEL (reference sequence). The ends were cut back, 0 bases at V and 0 bases at J, with 3 bases in the middle. The CDR3 is 14 amino acids. The CDR3 sequence: CASSQDYSGNTIYF. In nucleotides, the CDR3 is TGTGCCAGCAGCCAAGATTACTCTGGAAACACCATATATTTT.

In DNA form, the CDR3 reads TGTGCCTGGAGTGTTGGACAGGGCCGGGAGACCCAGTACTTC. Encoded protein: CAWSVGQGRETQYF. J is TRBJ2-5 and V is TRBV30, with 8 bases fitting TRBD1. The germline V gene has CDR1 GTSNPN and CDR2 SVGIG (reference sequence). V gave up 0 bases and J gave up 5 bases; unmatched junction bases: 5. The length of the CDR3 is 14 residues.

The rearrangement uses TRBV6-5 and TRBJ2-3; D possibly corresponds to TRBD2 (6 bases). The germline CDR1 and CDR2 sequences are MNHEY and SVGAGI. Trimming cost V 6 bases and J 4 bases, with 17 bases left between them. This CDR3 has 15 amino acids. The CDR3, as DNA: TGTGCCAGCAGACAACGGGCCTGGGGGGCAGATACGCAGTATTTT. It yields the protein CASRQRAWGADTQYF.

V gene TRBV4-3 combines with J gene TRBJ1-1; no clear D. Germline CDR1 reads LGHNA; CDR2 reads YSLEER. The CDR3 totals 17 residues. Deletions cut 0 bases from V and 0 bases from J, with 14 bases between. CDR3 sequence reads: CASSQEVPGRVNTEAFF. The CDR3 coding sequence is TGCGCCAGCAGCCAAGAGGTCCCTGGGAGGGTGAACACTGAAGCTTTCTTT.

The chain uses TRBV5-1 and TRBJ2-1, with 15 nucleotides matching TRBD2. J gave up 7 bases and V 4 bases, and 3 bases lay outside the gene matches. Germline lookup yields CDR1 SGHRS and CDR2 YFSETQ. This CDR3 has 15 amino acids. CDR3 region: CASSAGLAGGNEQFF. The DNA of the CDR3 is TGCGCCAGCAGCGCAGGACTAGCGGGAGGGAATGAGCAGTTCTTC.

This chain links TRBV3-1 (or the pseudogene TRBV3-2) with TRBJ2-1; D is perhaps TRBD2 (5 bases). Germline lookup yields CDR1 LGHDT and CDR2 YNNKEL (reference sequence). The germline V and J ends were trimmed by 0 bases and 7 bases, with 13 bases remaining between them. The CDR3 is made up of 15 amino acids. CDR3 coding DNA: TGTGCCAGCAGCCAAGATCTCGGGGAGTGGAATGAGCAGTTCTTC. Protein product: CASSQDLGEWNEQFF.

V gene TRBV12-3 or TRBV12-4 combines with J gene TRBJ2-1; no clear D. The CDR3 sequence is 12 residues long. Between the trimmed V and J ends, which lost 5 bases and 10 bases, there was a span of 12 bases. The CDR3 here is CASSARLREQFF. CDR3 bases: TGTGCCAGCAGTGCCCGACTTAGGGAGCAGTTCTTC.

This chain uses TRBV20-1 with TRBJ2-3, with D hard to call. The V and J ends lost 3 bases and 6 bases respectively, with 4 bases between them. In germline, CDR1 is DFQATT, CDR2 SNEGSKA (reference sequence). The CDR3 runs 10 residues. Here the CDR3 reads CSASMDTQYF. The CDR3 coding sequence is TGCAGTGCTAGCATGGATACGCAGTATTTT.

The V gene is TRBV2, the J gene TRBJ1-1; 7 bases are shared with TRBD1. CDR1 is SNHLY, CDR2 FYNNEI, per germline. The trim removed 6 bases at V and 2 bases at J, leaving 9 bases unmatched. This CDR3 region has 15 residues. The CDR3 DNA is TGTGCCAGCAGAGAGCCCTGGGACAGCAACACTGAAGCTTTCTTT. It yields the protein CASREPWDSNTEAFF.

The chain has TRBV10-2 and TRBJ1-6; 9 bases match TRBD1. J gave up 5 bases and V 2 bases, and 7 bases lay outside the gene matches. The CDR3 extends over 17 amino acids. Germline CDR1 reads WSHSY; CDR2 reads SAAADI. CDR3 coding DNA: TGCGCCAGCAGTGAGGGAGAGGGGACAGGGAATAATTCACCCCTCCACTTT. Translating gives CASSEGEGTGNNSPLHF.